The T cell receptor beta chain under discussion was sequenced for a study of Graves' ophthalmopathy and Graves' hyperthyroidism listed by TCRdb under 2018. Some background on the complete study: Peripheral blood was collected before any treatment was given, at the time of initial diagnosis. An independent validation cohort comprised 18 hyperthyroidism patients and 15 to 17 patients who later progressed from hyperthyroidism to ophthalmopathy. Once sampling was done, hyperthyroidism patients were given methimazole at a starting dose of 30 mg daily, while ophthalmopathy patients were given high-dose intravenous methylprednisolone. The study used signatures of the TCR beta repertoire to tell Graves' ophthalmopathy apart from Graves' hyperthyroidism and to predict which patients would progress to ophthalmopathy. In total, some 130 blood samples were TCR-sequenced: fewer than 50 ophthalmopathy, about 75 hyperthyroidism and roughly 17 hyperthyroidism-to-ophthalmopathy patients. To explore V-J signatures distinguishing ophthalmopathy from hyperthyroidism, a discovery set of 100 or so patients (roughly 44 ophthalmopathy, 55 to 60 stable hyperthyroidism) was enrolled. The 95 to 100 discovery patients were randomly divided into training and test sets at a 7:3 ratio. In five or six hyperthyroidism patients, the T-cell repertoires found in thyroid tissue were compared with those found in blood.

This clonotype was counted a few times. It lacks a known antigen. Per-base quality was not reported, and no clone a single base away is much larger than it. Ophthalmopathy patients were characterized by moderately to severely active disease, a Clinical Activity Score of at least 3, a NOSPECS grade of at least 4, and a disease duration under 3 months. Patients with other autoimmune diseases, uncontrolled infections, pregnancy or lactation were excluded from the study. Clinical symptoms, serum thyroxine, TRAb, thyroid ultrasound and orbital computed tomography were used for diagnosis. Ficoll-Paque density gradient centrifugation was used to isolate PBMCs from about 9 ml of fresh peripheral blood. Total RNA was extracted with Trizol reagent and quality-checked on an Agilent 2100 Bioanalyzer. TCR beta CDR3 regions were amplified from RNA transcripts for repertoire sequencing. HTBI primers and the Qiagen OneStep RT-PCR kit were used in a first-round RT-PCR, which was followed by a second-round multiplex PCR, size selection and purification. Sequencing of the libraries was carried out on an Illumina HiSeq2000 in paired-end mode with 100 bp reads. In the paper's pipeline: SOAPnuke was used to process the reads, removing any read that contained adapters or uncalled bases, had a mean Phred below 15, or lacked an exact match to the constant primer or identifier. COPE v1.2.5 was used to merge the high-quality paired reads. Each unique nucleotide sequence was treated as a clonotype, and MiTCR v1.1 was used to align the clonotypes to the IMGT TRB V, D and J references. Analysis was restricted to V-J combinations with a frequency above 0.0001, which covered roughly 99% of repertoires. For each V-J combination, a TCR clonal expansion and chaos score was defined as the ratio of F50 clonal expansion to chaos observed in the TCRdist matrix. Welch's t-statistics and random forest were used to reduce features to over ten V-J combinations, which were fed into a naive Bayes classifier. The similarity between thyroid and blood repertoires was quantified using the Morisita-Horn index. Using fastp trimming at Q25 and MiXCR clonotype assembly, TCRdb reanalyzed the public sequencing data and kept in-frame beta chains. Every CDR3 protein is listed once, alongside the most common genes and DNA of its rows. Clone size and V and J calls follow TCRdb, not the original study. This sample holds about 480,000 distinct CDR3 sequences; around 14% were observed only once. The ten largest clones represent 9.5% to 10% of the sample.

Taken from the germline V gene, the CDR1 and CDR2 loops are SGHDT and YYEEEE. V and J are trimmed by 4 bases and 5 bases, and the gene matches miss 7 bases of the junction. From cysteine to phenylalanine, the CDR3 is 15 amino acids long. The DNA shown is the 45-base CDR3, in frame from base 1. Study-wide conclusions, independent of this receptor: Sample size was not predetermined statistically, and investigators were not blinded to group allocation. In validation, the model predicted ophthalmopathy progression with more than 55% sensitivity and roughly 78% specificity; around twelve predicted patients were CT-confirmed with GO in a median of 6.5 months. Ophthalmopathy was separated from stable hyperthyroidism by the 13-signature model with 87.88% sensitivity and 81% to 84% specificity in cross-validation and with 80%/75% in the test set. Most expanded thyroid clonotypes with a frequency above 0.001 also appeared in blood, which suggests that blood repertoires may reflect the immune response in the thyroid.

Sequencing was performed on blood. Here the chain combines TRBV5-6 and TRBJ2-5; TRBD1 fits 11 bases in the junction. The TCR originated in a woman in her thirties with Graves' ophthalmopathy. Donor details come from another sample of the same person, matched by shared clones. The nucleotide sequence is given as TGTGCCAGCAGCGAGCGGACAGGGGGCCAGGAGACCCAGTACTTC. It encodes CASSERTGGQETQYF.